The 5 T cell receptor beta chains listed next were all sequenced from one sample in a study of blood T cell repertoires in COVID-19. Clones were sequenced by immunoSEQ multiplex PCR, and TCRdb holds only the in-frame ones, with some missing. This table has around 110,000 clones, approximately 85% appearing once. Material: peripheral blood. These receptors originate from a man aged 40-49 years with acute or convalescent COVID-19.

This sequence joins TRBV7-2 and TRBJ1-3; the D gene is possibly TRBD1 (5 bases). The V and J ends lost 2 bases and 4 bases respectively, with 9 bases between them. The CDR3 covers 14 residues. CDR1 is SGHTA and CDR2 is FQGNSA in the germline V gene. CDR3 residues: CASSLQGRGNTIYF. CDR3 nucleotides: TGTGCCAGCAGCTTACAGGGAAGGGGAAACACCATATATTTT.

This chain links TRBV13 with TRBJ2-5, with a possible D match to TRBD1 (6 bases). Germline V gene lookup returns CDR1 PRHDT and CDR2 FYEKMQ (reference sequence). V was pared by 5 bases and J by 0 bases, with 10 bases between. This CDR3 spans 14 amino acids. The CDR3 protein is CASSHGDNQETQYF. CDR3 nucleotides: TGTGCCAGCAGCCACGGGGACAACCAAGAGACCCAGTACTTC.

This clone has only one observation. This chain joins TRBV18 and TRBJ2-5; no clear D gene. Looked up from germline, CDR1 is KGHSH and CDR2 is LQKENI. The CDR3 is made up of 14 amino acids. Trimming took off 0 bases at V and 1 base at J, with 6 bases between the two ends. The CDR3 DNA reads TGTGCCAGCTCACCACCGAGTCCCCAAGAGACCCAGTACTTC. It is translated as CASSPPSPQETQYF.

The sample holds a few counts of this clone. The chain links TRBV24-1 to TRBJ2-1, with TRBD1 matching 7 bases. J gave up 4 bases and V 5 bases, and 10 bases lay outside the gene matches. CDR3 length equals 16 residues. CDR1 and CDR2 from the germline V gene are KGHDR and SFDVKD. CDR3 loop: CATSGGTTGLYNEQFF. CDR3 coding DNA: TGTGCCACCAGTGGAGGGACGACAGGGCTTTACAATGAGCAGTTCTTC.

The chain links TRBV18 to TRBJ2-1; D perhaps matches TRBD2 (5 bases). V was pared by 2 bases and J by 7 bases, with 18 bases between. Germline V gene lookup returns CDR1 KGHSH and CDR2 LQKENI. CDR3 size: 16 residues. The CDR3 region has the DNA TGTGCCAGCTCACCAGATGCGGTGAGCGGTTCGAATGAGCAGTTCTTC. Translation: CASSPDAVSGSNEQFF.